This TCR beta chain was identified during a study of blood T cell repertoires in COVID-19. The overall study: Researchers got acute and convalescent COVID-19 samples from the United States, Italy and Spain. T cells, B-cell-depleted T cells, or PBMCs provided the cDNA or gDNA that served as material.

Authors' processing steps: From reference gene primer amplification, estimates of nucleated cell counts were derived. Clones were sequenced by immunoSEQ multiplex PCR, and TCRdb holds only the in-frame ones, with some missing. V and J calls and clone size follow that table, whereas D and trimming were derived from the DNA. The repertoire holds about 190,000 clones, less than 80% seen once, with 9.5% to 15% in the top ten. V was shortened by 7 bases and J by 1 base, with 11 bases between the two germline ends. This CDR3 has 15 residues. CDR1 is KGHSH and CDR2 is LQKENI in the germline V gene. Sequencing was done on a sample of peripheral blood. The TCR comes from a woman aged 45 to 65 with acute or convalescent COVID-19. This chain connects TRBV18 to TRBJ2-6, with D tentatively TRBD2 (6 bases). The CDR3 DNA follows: TGTGCCAGCTTGACCGGGACTTCTGGGGCCAACGTCCTGACTTTC. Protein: CASLTGTSGANVLTF.